The present entry profiles one TCR beta chain with its context. This sample was taken from a study of blood T cell repertoires in COVID-19. Study overall: Italy, Spain and the United States were the sources of the convalescent and acute COVID-19 samples. T cells, B-cell-depleted T cells, or PBMCs provided the cDNA or gDNA that served as material.

Original methodology: Amplified reference gene primers provided the basis for estimating nucleated cell counts. The method was immunoSEQ multiplex PCR; TCRdb's version includes in-frame clones alone and lacks a portion of them. V and J calls and clone size come straight from that table; D and trimming were deduced from the DNA. Among fewer than 20,000 clones listed, 87% were seen once. Germline assignment: CDR1 SGHTA and CDR2 FQGNSA. This CDR3 is 17 amino acids long. The V and J ends lost 0 bases and 1 base respectively, with 13 bases between them. The receptor was isolated from a human donor in a cohort sampled during active COVID-19. The rearrangement joins TRBV7-2 to TRBJ2-1, with TRBD2 as a possible D gene (6 bases). The sample comprised peripheral blood. The CDR3 protein is CASSLASGLTSYNEQFF. In nucleotides, the CDR3 is TGTGCCAGCAGCTTAGCCTCGGGACTCACATCCTACAATGAGCAGTTCTTC.